This record concerns one T cell receptor beta chain sequence. Its antigen is not known. The data are from a study of immune evolution from preneoplasia to lung adenocarcinoma. The overall study: HLA loss of heterozygosity: around 6.5% AIS, roughly 15% MIA, approximately 31% ADC, none AAH. Study outcomes and limitations: Top clone frequencies peaked in normal lung, apparently declining through invasive adenocarcinoma.

This table comes from immunoSEQ multiplex PCR, and its TCRdb copy is limited to in-frame clones, with some not included. The sample has some 3,000 clones; around 89% are singletons. This TCR came from a person aged 70 to 79 with invasive lung adenocarcinoma. Sequenced: FFPE invasive lung adenocarcinoma tissue.

CDR3 nucleotides: TGCAGCGCTATGACAGGGGAAGAGACCCAGTACTTC. Translating it yields CSAMTGEETQYF. V usage is TRBV29-1 and J usage is TRBJ2-5, with TRBD1 matching over 8 bases. The CDR3 is made up of 12 amino acids. Unmatched junction bases numbered 4, after V lost 7 bases and J lost 3 bases. In germline, CDR1 is SQVTM, CDR2 ANQGSEA.